This entry lists 7 T cell receptor beta chains sequenced from one sample in a study of shared clonotypes between healthy human individuals (TCRdb year 2020). The library came from the immunoSEQ multiplex PCR assay. TCRdb took over this immuneACCESS table, retaining in-frame rearrangements with V and J assigned. Such tables are incomplete; in checked studies, under half of the missing clones stem from an unresolved V gene, and the remainder is unexplained. The sample table shows 640,000 or so clones, and around 72% are seen once. The leading ten clones occupy less than 2% of the sample. Material: memory CD4+ T cells sorted from blood. Sample cell subset or site, as interpreted from the label and publication: CD45RA-negative fraction. These receptors all come from a woman aged 30 to 39 in good health.

The rearrangement links TRBV7-2 to TRBJ2-3, with D possibly TRBD2 on 6 matching bases. V was clipped by 1 base and J by 0 bases, with 11 bases between them. Germline V gene data show CDR1 as SGHTA and CDR2 as FQGNSA. The CDR3 length is 16 residues. CDR3 DNA: TGTGCCAGCAGCTTAGGGGGGGAGCCGAGCACAGATACGCAGTATTTT. Translated, it gives CASSLGGEPSTDTQYF.

This clone has only a few counts. This chain joins TRBV19 and TRBJ1-1; weak D call: TRBD1 (5 bases). Germline V gene sequence: CDR1 LNHDA, CDR2 SQIVND (reference sequence). There are 13 residues in the CDR3. The V end was cut by 6 bases, the J end by 5 bases, with 13 bases between. The CDR3 DNA reads TGTGCCAGTAGAATCGGGGGGGGTACTGAAGCTTTCTTT. It specifies CASRIGGGTEAFF.

The CDR3 coding sequence is TGCGCCAGCAGCCAAAGGAGTGGCAGGGAATCCCCTAGGGGTGGCTACACCTTC. Its protein product is CASSQRSGRESPRGGYTF. The J gene is TRBJ1-2, the V gene TRBV23-1; the D gene is possibly TRBD1 (5 bases). TRBV23-1 is sorted into the ORF group, with uncertain function. Trimming pared 6 bases from V and 7 bases from J, leaving 30 bases between. The CDR3 is made up of 18 amino acids.

V and J are TRBV20-1 and TRBJ2-1; no firm D call. The V and J ends lost 0 bases and 7 bases respectively, with 1 base between them. There are 10 residues in the CDR3. Germline lookup yields CDR1 DFQATT and CDR2 SNEGSKA (reference sequence). The CDR3 nucleotides are TGCAGTGCTAGAGAAAATGAGCAGTTCTTC. Its translation is CSARENEQFF.

The DNA of the CDR3 is TGTGCCAGCAGCCATAGCTTAGCGGGGCCCTCCCCCGAGCAGTACTTC. This sequence encodes CASSHSLAGPSPEQYF. This sequence joins TRBV14 and TRBJ2-7; 8 bases match TRBD2. The CDR3 covers 16 residues. Germline loops: CDR1 SGHDN, CDR2 FVKESK. After removal of 3 bases from V and 6 bases from J, the junction contained 13 bases not matched to a gene.

J is TRBJ2-7 and V is TRBV4-1, with 11 bases that match TRBD2. V lost 4 bases to trimming and J lost 2 bases; unmatched junction nucleotides: 13. CDR1 MGHRA and CDR2 YSYEKL come from the germline V gene. CDR3 length: 18 residues. DNA for the CDR3: TGCGCCAGCAGCCCGGAAGCCCCAGGGACTAGCGGAGCCTACGAGCAGTACTTC. Translating gives CASSPEAPGTSGAYEQYF.

The chain links TRBV7-9 to TRBJ1-1; no clear D. V was pared by 0 bases and J by 5 bases, with 10 bases between. CDR3 length: 14 amino acids. Germline values: CDR1 SEHNR, CDR2 FQNEAQ (reference sequence). DNA for the CDR3: TGTGCCAGCAGCTTAGCCCTTGACGGGACTGAAGCTTTCTTT. It yields the protein CASSLALDGTEAFF.